The 25 T cell receptor beta chains presented below share a single source sample, sequenced in a study of T cells in Graves' hyperthyroidism and ophthalmopathy. RNA transcripts gave rise to amplified TCR beta CDR3 regions. The TCR CDR3 first-round RT-PCR relied on the HTBI primer set. TCRdb fed the multiplex PCR reads into MiXCR, producing one record per CDR3 protein. This table holds 750,000 to 950,000 distinct CDR3 sequences, roughly 40% found once. Sample: blood. The origin of the receptors is a man between 18 and 35 years old with Graves' hyperthyroidism.

This clonotype was picked up many times. The chain's CDR3 is CASTAGTAWETQYF. CDR3 DNA sequence: TGTGCCTCGACAGCGGGAACAGCGTGGGAGACCCAGTACTTC. The rearrangement joins TRBV9 to TRBJ2-5, with 7 positions matching TRBD2. Germline loops: CDR1 SGDLS, CDR2 YYNGEE. The CDR3 sequence is 14 residues long. Trimming removed 10 bases from V and 5 bases from J; junction bases left unmatched: 14.

The chain recombines TRBV25-1 with TRBJ1-1; 11 bases agree with TRBD1. Trimming cost V 7 bases and J 4 bases; bases outside gene matches: 8. Germline values: CDR1 MGHDK, CDR2 SYGVNS. The CDR3 runs 15 residues. CDR3 DNA sequence: TGTGCCAGCAACCTACTCGGACAGGGGGCCACTGAAGCTTTCTTT. Encoded protein: CASNLLGQGATEAFF. The complete variable domain, with remaining parts taken from reference TRBV25-1 and TRBJ1-1, reads EADIYQTPRYLVIGTGKKITLECSQTMGHDKMYWYQQDPGMELHLIHYSYGVNSTEKGDLSSESTVSRIRTEHFPLTLESARPSHTSQYLCASNLLGQGATEAFFGQGTRLTVV.

This chain links TRBV20-1 with TRBJ1-5; D gene ambiguous. The germline V gene has CDR1 DFQATT and CDR2 SNEGSKA (reference sequence). The V end was cut by 0 bases, the J end by 7 bases, with 16 bases between. The CDR3 sequence is 15 residues long. CDR3 protein: CSAREAAHSRQPQHF. CDR3 sequence (DNA): TGCAGTGCTAGAGAAGCCGCACACTCGAGGCAGCCCCAGCATTTT.

Notes on this clonotype: Because it lacks the conserved phenylalanine or tryptophan at the end, this CDR3 is likely a read error. The gene calls are TRBV10-3 and TRBJ2-5; D might be TRBD2 (7 bases). The CDR3 length is 13 residues. Trimming removed 10 bases at V and 2 bases at J, with 14 bases between. Germline values: CDR1 ENHRY, CDR2 SYGVKD. DNA for the CDR3: TGTGCCAGCAAGGGGGGGTTGCAAGAGACCCAGTACCTC. Translated: CASKGGLQETQYL.

This clonotype occurred a few times. This sequence joins TRBV5-6 and TRBJ2-7; possibly TRBD2 for D (5 bases). CDR1 and CDR2 (germline): SGHDT, YYEEEE. This CDR3 has 13 residues. Trimming took 3 bases from V and 6 from J, leaving 13 bases between them. This CDR3 reads CASSSYTSFEQYF. In nucleotides, the CDR3 is TGTGCCAGCAGCTCCTATACTAGTTTCGAGCAGTACTTC.

This clonotype has at least ten counts. V is TRBV20-1 and J is TRBJ1-1; D might be TRBD1 (5 bases). Deletions cut 0 bases from V and 5 bases from J, with 10 bases between. Germline values: CDR1 DFQATT, CDR2 SNEGSKA (reference sequence). This CDR3 contains 13 residues. CDR3 amino acids: CSAREAGGTEAFF. The CDR3 coding sequence is TGCAGTGCTAGAGAGGCTGGGGGGACTGAAGCTTTCTTT.

The chain carries TRBV5-6 and TRBJ1-1; D not certain. This CDR3 spans 15 amino acids. Germline values: CDR1 SGHDT, CDR2 YYEEEE. With 2 bases removed from V and 1 base from J, the gap between germline ends came to 12 bases. This CDR3 is CASSFRAAQNTEAFF. The CDR3 DNA reads TGTGCCAGCAGCTTTAGGGCCGCACAGAACACTGAAGCTTTCTTT.

The chain links TRBV20-1 to TRBJ1-4, with 10 bases that match TRBD1. Per germline, CDR1 DFQATT and CDR2 SNEGSKA (reference sequence). This CDR3 has 15 amino acids. V was clipped by 3 bases and J by 8 bases; unmatched bases: 9. For the CDR3, the DNA is TGCAGTGCTAGTCCAGGGACAGGGGTACGGGAAAAACTGTTTTTT. It is translated as CSASPGTGVREKLFF.

This clonotype was observed many times. This sequence joins TRBV2 and TRBJ2-7; tentative D call: TRBD2 (6 bases). Germline CDR1 SNHLY, CDR2 FYNNEI. V shed 4 bases and J shed 7 bases, with 20 bases lying between them. The CDR3 length is 15 residues. CDR3 loop: CASSAELAPSAEQYF. CDR3 nucleotide sequence: TGTGCCAGCAGTGCGGAGCTAGCGCCCAGTGCGGAGCAGTACTTC.

This clonotype was picked up a small number of times. The chain links TRBV6-5 to TRBJ2-7; 11 nucleotides line up with TRBD1. There are 15 residues in the CDR3. The trim removed 6 bases at V and 0 bases at J, leaving 4 bases unmatched. Germline lookup yields CDR1 MNHEY and CDR2 SVGAGI. The CDR3 bases are TGTGCCAGCAGGGGACAGGGGGTGAGCTCCTACGAGCAGTACTTC. Translating gives CASRGQGVSSYEQYF.

With regard to this clonotype: It is likely a read error, because the conserved phenylalanine at the end of the CDR3 is missing. The V call is TRBV9, the J call TRBJ1-1; tentatively, D is TRBD1 (6 bases). CDR3 length: 13 amino acids. V was cut by 4 bases and J by 5 bases, with 12 bases left in between. Germline loops: CDR1 SGDLS, CDR2 YYNGEE. The CDR3 sequence is CASSSEGGTEAFL. CDR3 bases: TGTGCCAGCAGCTCAGAAGGGGGAACTGAAGCTTTCCTT.

This clonotype was found a few times. This chain links TRBV7-9 with TRBJ2-7; D may be TRBD2 (6 bases). The CDR3 sequence is 16 residues long. Trimming removed 5 bases at V and 5 bases at J, with 22 bases between. The germline V gene has CDR1 SEHNR and CDR2 FQNEAQ (reference sequence). CDR3 sequence (DNA): TGTGCCAGCAGCGAGGGGATTGCAGGGAGGAGGGACGAGCAGTACTTC. It codes for CASSEGIAGRRDEQYF.

Many counts were recorded for this clonotype. V gene TRBV20-1 combines with J gene TRBJ1-5; unclear D gene. The germline gives CDR1 DFQATT, CDR2 SNEGSKA (reference sequence). The CDR3 totals 13 residues. The V and J ends lost 3 bases and 5 bases respectively, with 11 bases between them. Here the CDR3 reads CSARAEADQPQHF. DNA for the CDR3: TGCAGTGCTAGGGCGGAAGCAGATCAGCCCCAGCATTTT.

The rearrangement joins TRBV12-3 or TRBV12-4 to TRBJ1-1; no firm D call. V dropped 8 bases and J dropped 0 bases, with 13 bases sitting between them. This CDR3 has 14 amino acids. CDR3 sequence (DNA): TGTGCCAGCGGATTGCGGAGCTTGAACACTGAAGCTTTCTTT. Protein: CASGLRSLNTEAFF.

The chain joins TRBV6-1 to TRBJ2-7; possible D gene TRBD2, 7 bases. Germline CDR1 reads MNHNS; CDR2 reads SASEGT. The ends were cut back, 6 bases at V and 3 bases at J, with 18 bases in the middle. This CDR3 has 15 amino acids. The CDR3 loop is CASSPGGGGIYEQYF. CDR3 bases: TGTGCCAGCAGCCCTGGGGGAGGGGGGATCTACGAGCAGTACTTC.

CDR3 sequence reads: CATSPRGDRGPFYGYTF. Here the CDR3 DNA reads TGTGCCACCAGCCCCCGGGGTGACAGGGGGCCTTTCTATGGCTACACCTTC. The J gene is TRBJ1-2, the V gene TRBV15; 10 bases match TRBD1. There are 17 residues in the CDR3. The V and J ends lost 5 bases and 4 bases, in that order; junction bases with no gene match: 13. Germline V gene sequence: CDR1 LNHNV, CDR2 YYDKDF (reference sequence). The variable domain in full, with the rest retrieved from reference TRBV15 and TRBJ1-2, is DAMVIQNPRYQVTQFGKPVTLSCSQTLNHNVMYWYQQKSSQAPKLLFHYYDKDFNNEADTPDNFQSRRPNTSFCFLDIRSPGLGDTAMYLCATSPRGDRGPFYGYTFGSGTRLTVV.

The V gene is TRBV27, the J gene TRBJ1-2; D gene ambiguous. CDR3 size: 14 residues. Trimming took 2 bases from V and 5 from J, leaving 12 bases between them. The germline gives CDR1 MNHEY, CDR2 SMNVEV (reference sequence). Written as DNA, the CDR3 is TGTGCCAGCAGTTTAAACGGGTTCGAGTATGGCTACACCTTC. As protein: CASSLNGFEYGYTF.

The rearrangement links TRBV2 to TRBJ2-5; 8 bases line up with TRBD1. With 8 bases clipped from V and 2 bases from J, the junction kept 10 bases outside the gene matches. The CDR3 contains 15 residues. The germline V gene encodes CDR1 SNHLY and CDR2 FYNNEI. The CDR3 DNA reads TGTGCCAGCGGCAGGGGGCTAAGAGGGCAAGAGACCCAGTACTTC. It codes for CASGRGLRGQETQYF.

This clonotype was recorded a few times. The chain couples TRBV7-9 to TRBJ2-7; the D gene is possibly TRBD2 (5 bases). The CDR3 length is 13 residues. Germline CDR1 SEHNR, CDR2 FQNEAQ (reference sequence). V was shortened by 1 base and J by 6 bases, with 10 bases between the two germline ends. In DNA form, the CDR3 reads TGTGCCAGCAGCTTAGGAGGGTTCCGCGAGCAGTACTTC. As protein: CASSLGGFREQYF.

This clonotype was found a few times. This chain uses TRBV7-8 with TRBJ2-6, with no clear D. The germline V gene has CDR1 SGHVS and CDR2 FQNEAQ. This CDR3 has 17 residues. V lost 1 base to trimming and J lost 2 bases, with 12 bases between them. The CDR3 nucleotides are TGTGCCAGCAGCTTAGGTGTTTTCGTTACTGGGGCCAACGTCCTGACTTTC. It codes for CASSLGVFVTGANVLTF. Based on the CDR3 plus reference TRBV7-8 and TRBJ2-6, the full variable domain is GAGVSQSPRYKVAKRGQDVALRCDPISGHVSLFWYQQALGQGPEFLTYFQNEAQLDKSGLPSDRFFAERPEGSVSTLKIQRTQQEDSAVYLCASSLGVFVTGANVLTFGAGSRLTVL.

The rearrangement uses TRBV7-9 and TRBJ1-1; the match to TRBD1 covers 8 bases. The CDR3 loop spans 15 amino acids. Germline trimming cut 4 bases from V and 4 bases from J; bases unmatched to any gene: 8. CDR1 and CDR2 (germline): SEHNR, FQNEAQ (reference sequence). As DNA, the CDR3 is TGTGCCAGCAGCTACCCACGGACAGGGCTCACTGAAGCTTTCTTT. This encodes CASSYPRTGLTEAFF. Filled out from reference TRBV7-9 and TRBJ1-1, the complete variable domain reads DTGVSQNPRHKITKRGQNVTFRCDPISEHNRLYWYRQTLGQGPEFLTYFQNEAQLEKSRLLSDRFSAERPKGSFSTLEIQRTEQGDSAMYLCASSYPRTGLTEAFFGQGTRLTVV.

The chain combines TRBV2 with TRBJ2-7, with D perhaps TRBD2 (7 bases). V was clipped by 1 base and J by 9 bases, with 13 bases between them. This CDR3 comprises 13 residues. Germline values: CDR1 SNHLY, CDR2 FYNNEI. The CDR3 DNA reads as TGTGCCAGCAGTGAAGTGGGGGGGGGCGGGCAGTACTTC. It yields the protein CASSEVGGGGQYF.

This clonotype has a count of ten or more. This sequence joins TRBV9 and TRBJ2-7; weak D call: TRBD2 (7 bases). The V and J ends lost 4 bases and 9 bases respectively, with 17 bases between them. This CDR3 spans 13 amino acids. Germline-derived CDR1 and CDR2 are SGDLS and YYNGEE. In DNA form, the CDR3 reads TGTGCCAGCAGCAGCCAAGGGGGGGAAAGGCAGTACTTC. It is translated as CASSSQGGERQYF.

The genes are TRBV4-3 and TRBJ2-7, with 9 bases matching TRBD2. The CDR3 length is 15 residues. The V segment lost 0 bases and the J segment 5 bases; nucleotides outside the gene matches: 5. The germline V gene has CDR1 LGHNA and CDR2 YSLEER. The CDR3 region is CASSQESSGINEQYF. DNA for the CDR3: TGCGCCAGCAGCCAAGAGTCTAGCGGGATCAACGAGCAGTACTTC.

This clonotype was observed a single time. The DNA is left out, because the CDR3 cannot be placed on it with certainty; the CDR3 is given as TCRdb lists it. V gene TRBV29-1 combines with J gene TRBJ2-2; the DNA was not used to check the table's D call, TRBD2. CDR1 is SQVTM, CDR2 ANQGSEA, per germline. The CDR3 spans 14 residues, counting both ends. The CDR3: CSVGGSGRAGSCFF.